This T cell receptor (beta chain) was sequenced during a study of STAT5B mutations in CD4+ large granular lymphocyte leukemia. Generated by immunoSEQ multiplex PCR, the TCRdb table keeps only in-frame clones and is missing some. In the table there are around 30,000 clones, roughly 74% of which are singletons. Study conclusions and caveats: Compared with healthy controls (2/35), patient top clones favored TRBV06 (8/27).

Of note for this clone: Its matching antigen is unknown.

The junction had 11 bases not matched to a gene; V was cut back by 3 bases and J by 6 bases. Germline V lookup: CDR1 LNHDA, CDR2 SQIVND (reference sequence). This CDR3 region has 16 residues. This TCR was recovered from a human donor in good health. The chain joins TRBV19 to TRBJ1-5; TRBD1 matches 7 bases. Sequences were obtained from CD4+ T cells from blood buffy coats. The CDR3 sequence: CASSIGYRGLAQPQHF. CDR3 nucleotide sequence: TGTGCCAGTAGTATTGGGTACAGGGGCTTGGCTCAGCCCCAGCATTTT.